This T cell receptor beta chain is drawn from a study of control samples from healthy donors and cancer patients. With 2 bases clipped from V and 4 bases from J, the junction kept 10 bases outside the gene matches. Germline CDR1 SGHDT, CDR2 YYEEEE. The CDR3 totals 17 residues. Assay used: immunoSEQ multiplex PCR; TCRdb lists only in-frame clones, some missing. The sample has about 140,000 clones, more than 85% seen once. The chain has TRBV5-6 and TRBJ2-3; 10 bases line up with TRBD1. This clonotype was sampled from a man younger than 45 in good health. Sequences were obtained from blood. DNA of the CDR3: TGTGCCAGCAGCTTACACTCCGGGACAGGGGTTGCAGATACGCAGTATTTT. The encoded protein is CASSLHSGTGVADTQYF. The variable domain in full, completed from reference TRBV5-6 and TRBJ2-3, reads DAGVTQSPTHLIKTRGQQVTLRCSPKSGHDTVSWYQQALGQGPQFIFQYYEEEERQRGNFPDRFSGHQFPNYSSELNVNALLLGDSALYLCASSLHSGTGVADTQYFGPGTRLTVL.